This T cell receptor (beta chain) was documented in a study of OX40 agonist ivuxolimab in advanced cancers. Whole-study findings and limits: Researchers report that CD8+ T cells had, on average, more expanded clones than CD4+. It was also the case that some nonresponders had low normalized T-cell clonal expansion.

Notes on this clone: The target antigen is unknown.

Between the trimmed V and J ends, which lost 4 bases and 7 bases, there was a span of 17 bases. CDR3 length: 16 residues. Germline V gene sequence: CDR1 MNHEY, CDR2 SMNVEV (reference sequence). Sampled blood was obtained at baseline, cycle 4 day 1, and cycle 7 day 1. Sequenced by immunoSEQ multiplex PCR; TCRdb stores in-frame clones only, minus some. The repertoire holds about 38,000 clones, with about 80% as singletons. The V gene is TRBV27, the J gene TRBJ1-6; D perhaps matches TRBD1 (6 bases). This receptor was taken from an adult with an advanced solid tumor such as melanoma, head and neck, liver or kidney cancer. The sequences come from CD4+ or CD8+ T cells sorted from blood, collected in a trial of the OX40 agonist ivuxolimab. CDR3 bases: TGTGCCAGCAGTTCCCCCTCCCGGCAGGGGAATTCACCCCTCCACTTT. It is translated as CASSSPSRQGNSPLHF.